Each of the 17 T cell receptor beta chains below was sequenced from the same sample in a study of human T cells and chemical hapten exposure. Time point in this sample: patch test 1, 2 weeks after DPC sensitization. As to treatment: therapeutic diphenylcyclopropenone sensitization with weekly scalp DPC. TCRdb re-called the RACE reads with MiXCR, one entry per CDR3 protein. This table holds 300,000 to 400,000 distinct CDR3 sequences, roughly 6.9% found once. This sample comprised whole blood, obtained in connection with sensitization to the hapten diphenylcyclopropenone (DPC). The receptors derive from a woman aged 18-29 years with alopecia areata. Some clones in this sample may be carry-over from other donors' samples.

The chain joins TRBV7-2 to TRBJ2-1, with D perhaps TRBD1 (8 bases). Germline V gene data show CDR1 as SGHTA and CDR2 as FQGNSA. This CDR3 has 15 amino acids. V was trimmed by 6 bases and J by 5 bases, leaving 17 bases between them. CDR3 sequence reads: CASRQRQGTNNEQFF. Here the CDR3 DNA reads TGTGCCAGCAGACAAAGACAGGGGACTAACAATGAGCAGTTCTTC.

This chain joins TRBV27 and TRBJ2-3; 9 nucleotides align to TRBD2. The germline V gene has CDR1 MNHEY and CDR2 SMNVEV (reference sequence). This CDR3 is 16 amino acids long. J lost 1 base, V lost 3 bases, and 5 bases had no gene match. The CDR3 coding sequence is TGTGCCAGCAGTTTTTCTAGCGGGGACCGCACAGATACGCAGTATTTT. Translating gives CASSFSSGDRTDTQYF.

Ten or more counts support this clonotype. The CDR3 reads CATSDSSRGEAFF. The CDR3 nucleotides read TGTGCCACCAGTGATTCCTCCAGGGGTGAAGCTTTCTTT. The chain links TRBV24-1 to TRBJ1-1; possible D gene TRBD1, 6 bases. The V end was cut by 2 bases, the J end by 7 bases, with 10 bases between. The CDR3 totals 13 residues. Germline-derived CDR1 and CDR2 are KGHDR and SFDVKD.

This clonotype was seen repeatedly, ten times or more. The chain combines TRBV6-2 or TRBV6-3 with TRBJ2-7; 7 positions match TRBD1. The CDR3 extends over 12 amino acids. CDR1 MNHEY and CDR2 SVGEGT come from the germline V gene. J was trimmed by 1 base and V by 8 bases; bases with no gene match: 2. The CDR3, as DNA: TGTGCCAGCTCGGGACAGTCCTACGAGCAGTACTTC. Translated: CASSGQSYEQYF.

This clonotype was seen at least ten times. J is TRBJ1-1 and V is TRBV6-2 or TRBV6-3; the D is unclear. Between the trimmed V and J ends, which lost 5 bases and 4 bases, there was a span of 17 bases. Germline V gene sequence: CDR1 MNHEY, CDR2 SVGEGT. This CDR3 is 15 amino acids long. The CDR3, as DNA: TGTGCCAGCAGTGTCCACAGCTTTTCGGGCACTGAAGCTTTCTTT. This codes for CASSVHSFSGTEAFF.

The CDR3 bases are TGTGCCAGCAGCTTTCAGGGAACAGAAGACTATGGCTACACCTTC. It yields the protein CASSFQGTEDYGYTF. The chain combines TRBV7-2 with TRBJ1-2, with D tentatively TRBD1 (5 bases). This CDR3 spans 15 amino acids. Trimming shortened V by 3 bases and J by 3 bases, and 14 bases separated the two germline ends. CDR1 is SGHTA and CDR2 is FQGNSA in the germline V gene.

This clonotype was seen only a few times. This chain uses TRBV28 with TRBJ2-1, with 11 bases aligning to TRBD2. V was clipped by 4 bases and J by 4 bases; unmatched bases: 6. Germline assignment: CDR1 MDHEN and CDR2 SYDVKM. The CDR3 runs 16 residues. The CDR3 region has the DNA TGTGCCAGCAGTTCCTCCGGGACTAGCGGTTACAATGAGCAGTTCTTC. Translation: CASSSSGTSGYNEQFF.

This clonotype showed up many times. This rearrangement joins TRBV27 to TRBJ2-3, with TRBD1 matching over 12 bases. From germline, CDR1 is MNHEY and CDR2 SMNVEV (reference sequence). V trimming: 7 bases; J trimming: 4 bases; junction bases outside the gene matches: 6. The CDR3 totals 15 residues. CDR3 nucleotides: TGTGCCAGCACCGCAGGGACAGGGGGCGCAGATACGCAGTATTTT. Its translation is CASTAGTGGADTQYF.

This clonotype was picked up many times. The CDR3 loop is CASSRTGVTDTQYF. In nucleotides, the CDR3 is TGTGCCAGCAGCCGGACAGGGGTCACAGATACGCAGTATTTT. The V call is TRBV7-9, the J call TRBJ2-3; 9 bases agree with TRBD1. Trimming cost V 5 bases and J 2 bases; bases outside gene matches: 2. The CDR3 runs 14 residues. Germline assignment: CDR1 SEHNR and CDR2 FQNEAQ (reference sequence).

This clonotype was detected ten times or more. The V call is TRBV4-2, the J call TRBJ1-2, with no clear D. In germline, CDR1 is LGHNA, CDR2 YNFKEQ. V dropped 1 base and J dropped 2 bases, with 17 bases sitting between them. The CDR3 covers 17 residues. CDR3 protein: CASSQVVVGQENYGYTF. The CDR3 DNA follows: TGTGCCAGCAGCCAAGTGGTTGTGGGCCAGGAGAACTATGGCTACACCTTC.

This clonotype was found a few times. The chain is built from TRBV28 and TRBJ1-1, with TRBD1 matching 11 bases. CDR1 and CDR2 from the germline V gene are MDHEN and SYDVKM. V was clipped by 10 bases and J by 4 bases; unmatched bases: 8. The CDR3 spans 14 residues. The CDR3 bases are TGTGCCATCGAGGGACAGGGGGGATCCACTGAAGCTTTCTTT. It specifies CAIEGQGGSTEAFF.

The chain combines TRBV7-2 with TRBJ1-6, with TRBD1 matching over 7 bases. V was pared by 5 bases and J by 7 bases, with 8 bases of the junction left unmatched. CDR3 size: 15 residues. The germline V gene has CDR1 SGHTA and CDR2 FQGNSA. The chain's CDR3 is CASSATGARNSPLHF. Here the CDR3 DNA reads TGTGCCAGCAGCGCTACAGGGGCGCGAAATTCACCCCTCCACTTT.

V usage is TRBV12-3 or TRBV12-4 and J usage is TRBJ2-1, with a tentative D call TRBD1 (5 bases). V lost 4 bases to trimming and J lost 7 bases, with 14 bases between them. The CDR3 runs to 14 residues. CDR3 sequence: CASSYLQGGNEQFF. CDR3 nucleotides: TGTGCCAGCAGTTATCTTCAGGGTGGGAATGAGCAGTTCTTC.

The chain joins TRBV5-1 to TRBJ2-5; 12 nucleotides align to TRBD2. Trimming at V came to 4 bases and at J to 4 bases, leaving 8 bases not matched to a gene. The CDR3 has 16 residues. Germline V gene sequence: CDR1 SGHRS, CDR2 YFSETQ. CDR3 loop: CASSRSSGGASETQYF. The CDR3 coding sequence is TGCGCCAGCAGCAGATCTAGCGGGGGGGCCTCAGAGACCCAGTACTTC.

This clonotype was seen many times. The chain recombines TRBV5-1 with TRBJ2-5; 8 positions match TRBD1. Trimming at V came to 4 bases and at J to 5 bases, leaving 4 bases not matched to a gene. Germline V lookup: CDR1 SGHRS, CDR2 YFSETQ. The length of the CDR3 is 13 residues. CDR3: CASSATGGETQYF. Here the CDR3 DNA reads TGCGCCAGCAGCGCCACAGGGGGTGAGACCCAGTACTTC.

This clonotype was picked up a small number of times. The chain joins TRBV5-1 to TRBJ2-3; 8 bases are shared with TRBD1. Per germline, CDR1 SGHRS and CDR2 YFSETQ. The length of the CDR3 is 15 residues. V dropped 3 bases and J dropped 3; count of bases not matched to a gene: 6. CDR3 sequence reads: CASSYPTGETDTQYF. As DNA, the CDR3 is TGCGCCAGCAGCTACCCGACAGGGGAGACAGATACGCAGTATTTT.

This clonotype was recorded a few times. The chain has TRBV7-2 and TRBJ2-3, with 11 bases lining up with TRBD2. The junction had 8 bases not matched to a gene; V was cut back by 4 bases and J by 2 bases. Looked up from germline, CDR1 is SGHTA and CDR2 is FQGNSA. This CDR3 contains 17 residues. CDR3 coding DNA: TGTGCCAGCAGCTACCAAAGGACTAGCGGGTCCACAGATACGCAGTATTTT. Amino acids: CASSYQRTSGSTDTQYF.